The sequence of this TCR beta chain was determined in a study of Graves' ophthalmopathy and Graves' hyperthyroidism. General study results and limits: Blood was where most expanded thyroid clonotypes above 0.001 frequency also turned up. Distinction of ophthalmopathy from stable hyperthyroidism by a 13-signature model reached 85% to 90% sensitivity and 75% to 84% specificity.

The authors amplified TCR beta CDR3 regions from RNA transcripts. HTBI primers were employed in first-round RT-PCR, then a second-round multiplex PCR followed. TCRdb recomputed calls from the multiplex PCR reads with MiXCR, one row per CDR3 protein. Among 230,000 or so distinct CDR3 sequences listed, about 47% were seen once. Each diagnosis was determined on the basis of clinical symptoms, serum thyroxine, TRAb, thyroid ultrasound and orbital computed tomography. Germline CDR1 is SNHLY and CDR2 is FYNNEI. V lost 7 bases and J 4 bases, leaving 22 bases between the germline ends. The CDR3 consists of 16 residues. Notes on this clonotype: Antigen unknown.

This clonotype originated in an adult man with Graves' ophthalmopathy. V is TRBV2 and J is TRBJ2-5; perhaps TRBD1 as D (5 bases). Specimen: peripheral blood. In DNA form, the CDR3 reads TGTGCCAGCACCCTCCCGGGCCCTCCCCAGGGAGAGACCCAGTACTTC. Translation gives CASTLPGPPQGETQYF. Variable domain in full (rest from reference TRBV2 and TRBJ2-5): EPEVTQTPSHQVTQMGQEVILRCVPISNHLYFYWYRQILGQKVEFLVSFYNNEISEKSEIFDDQFSVERPDGSNFTLKIRSTKLEDSAMYFCASTLPGPPQGETQYFGPGTRLLVL.